The next 11 T cell receptor beta chains were all read from a single sample in a study of STAT5B mutations in CD4+ large granular lymphocyte leukemia. TCRdb's copy holds only in-frame clones and misses some; the assay was immunoSEQ multiplex PCR. The sample contains more than 30,000 clones, approximately 88% of which appear only once. Sequencing was done on a sample of CD4+ T cells from blood buffy coats. These receptors were obtained from a human donor in good health.

The rearrangement uses TRBV18 and TRBJ2-5, with D unclear. Trimming stripped 3 bases from V and 0 bases from J, with 8 bases between. Germline V CDR1 and CDR2: KGHSH, LQKENI. The CDR3 length is 14 residues. The CDR3 reads CASSPQEYQETQYF. Written as DNA, the CDR3 is TGTGCCAGCTCACCCCAGGAGTACCAAGAGACCCAGTACTTC.

The chain employs TRBV10-3 and TRBJ2-1; D is perhaps TRBD2 (6 bases). Trimming took 9 bases from V and 9 from J, leaving 18 bases between them. CDR1 ENHRY and CDR2 SYGVKD come from the germline V gene. The length of the CDR3 is 13 residues. CDR3 nucleotides: TGTGCCATTAAGAACGGGAGTAGGTTTGAGCAGTTCTTC. Translated, it gives CAIKNGSRFEQFF.

This sequence joins TRBV7-2 and TRBJ1-2; 7 bases line up with TRBD1. Germline V gene lookup returns CDR1 SGHTA and CDR2 FQGNSA. This CDR3 region has 13 residues. With V trimmed by 5 bases and J by 4 bases, 4 bases remained unmatched. DNA for the CDR3: TGTGCCAGCAGCCCAGGGGACAGCTATGGCTACACCTTC. Translating gives CASSPGDSYGYTF.

This chain joins TRBV9 and TRBJ2-3, with 8 bases identical to TRBD2. The CDR3 length is 15 residues. V lost 7 bases and J lost 4; bases outside the gene matches: 11. CDR1 SGDLS and CDR2 YYNGEE come from the germline V gene. The CDR3 coding sequence is TGTGCCAGCGGCGCGGGGGGCGCCCCACCAGATACGCAGTATTTT. Protein product: CASGAGGAPPDTQYF. The whole variable domain, remainder taken from reference TRBV9 and TRBJ2-3, is DSGVTQTPKHLITATGQRVTLRCSPRSGDLSVYWYQQSLDQGLQFLIQYYNGEERAKGNILERFSAQQFPDLHSELNLSSLELGDSALYFCASGAGGAPPDTQYFGPGTRLTVL.

This chain links TRBV2 with TRBJ2-1, with 12 nucleotides matching TRBD2. The CDR3 loop spans 16 amino acids. CDR1 is SNHLY and CDR2 is FYNNEI in the germline V gene. The V segment lost 6 bases and the J segment 3 bases; nucleotides outside the gene matches: 6. The CDR3 DNA is TGTGCCAGCAGCGCTCCGGGACTAGCGGGCTACAATGAGCAGTTCTTC. It codes for CASSAPGLAGYNEQFF.

The rearrangement uses TRBV10-3 and TRBJ2-7; D is unclear. CDR3 length: 11 residues. The germline gives CDR1 ENHRY, CDR2 SYGVKD. Trimming stripped 2 bases from V and 6 bases from J, with 5 bases between. The CDR3 nucleotides are TGTGCCATCAGTGAGCTCTCCGAGCAGTACTTC. It translates to CAISELSEQYF.

The chain has TRBV9 and TRBJ2-1; maybe TRBD2 (6 bases). CDR3 length: 16 amino acids. Germline values: CDR1 SGDLS, CDR2 YYNGEE. The ends were cut back, 0 bases at V and 7 bases at J, with 17 bases in the middle. This chain's CDR3 is CASSVVNGGPVNEQFF. The CDR3, as DNA: TGTGCCAGCAGCGTAGTTAACGGGGGACCGGTAAATGAGCAGTTCTTC.

This chain links TRBV11-3 with TRBJ1-1; possible D gene TRBD1, 6 bases. This CDR3 spans 13 amino acids. CDR1 and CDR2 from the germline V gene are SGHNT and YENEEA. Trimming cost V 4 bases and J 8 bases, with 14 bases left between them. The CDR3: CASSSLRGTEAFF. The CDR3 DNA is TGTGCCAGCAGCTCCCTGAGGGGGACGGAAGCTTTCTTT.

The chain is built from TRBV4-3 and TRBJ2-7, with D perhaps matching TRBD2 (5 bases). Germline assignment: CDR1 LGHNA and CDR2 YSLEER. This CDR3 contains 15 residues. V was shortened by 4 bases and J by 1 base, with 14 bases between the two germline ends. CDR3 residues: CASSPGKSRSYEQYF. CDR3 nucleotide sequence: TGCGCCAGCAGCCCGGGGAAGAGCAGGTCCTACGAGCAGTACTTC.

This clone was detected only a few times. CDR3 sequence (DNA): TGTGCCAGCTCCCCTCGAGACCGGGGCGAGCAGTACTTC. This translates into CASSPRDRGEQYF. The chain uses TRBV7-7 and TRBJ2-7, with TRBD2 as a possible D gene (5 bases). CDR1 and CDR2 from the germline V gene are SSHAT and FNYEAQ (reference sequence). V lost 8 bases and J lost 6, with 17 bases in between. The CDR3 extends over 13 amino acids.

The table lists this clone with a few counts. The chain links TRBV2 to TRBJ1-3; D is unclear. The CDR3 totals 13 residues. Looked up from germline, CDR1 is SNHLY and CDR2 is FYNNEI. V shed 6 bases and J shed 0 bases, with 6 bases lying between them. The CDR3 DNA sequence: TGTGCCAGCAGCTCTTTCTCTGGAAACACCATATATTTT. It is translated as CASSSFSGNTIYF.